Listed here are 9 T cell receptor beta chains from one sample, sequenced in a study of T cell clones after liver transplantation. The data were produced by immunoSEQ multiplex PCR, yet TCRdb's version contains in-frame clones alone and is incomplete. The sample holds 65,000 to 90,000 clones; more than 90% are singletons and the top ten take 2% to 3%. This sample comprised CD4+ T cells from blood, obtained before liver transplant. These TCRs come from a human donor who received a liver transplant.

The chain employs TRBV9 and TRBJ1-2; a possible D gene is TRBD1 (5 bases). The CDR3 extends over 17 amino acids. Germline V gene data show CDR1 as SGDLS and CDR2 as YYNGEE. V was shortened by 1 base and J by 6 bases, with 22 bases between the two germline ends. The CDR3 sequence is CASSVYSLAGPDNGYTF. CDR3 bases: TGTGCCAGCAGCGTATATAGCCTTGCAGGGCCCGACAATGGCTACACCTTC.

This chain joins TRBV19 and TRBJ2-7, with D unclear. CDR1 is LNHDA and CDR2 is SQIVND in the germline V gene (reference sequence). CDR3 length: 14 residues. Trimming pared 1 base from V and 2 bases from J, leaving 9 bases between. This CDR3 is CASSIGWYTYEQYF. The CDR3 region has the DNA TGTGCCAGTAGTATAGGTTGGTACACCTACGAGCAGTACTTC.

This clone appeared once. V and J are TRBV14 and TRBJ1-5; D gene ambiguous. V dropped 5 bases and J dropped 5 bases, with 10 bases sitting between them. This CDR3 spans 13 amino acids. The V gene's germline CDR1 is SGHDN and CDR2 FVKESK. In DNA form, the CDR3 reads TGTGCCAGCAGCTCCGGTGCAGATCAGCCCCAGCATTTT. Translating it yields CASSSGADQPQHF.

The V call is TRBV5-1, the J call TRBJ2-5; 8 bases match TRBD2. The V segment lost 0 bases and the J segment 1 base; nucleotides outside the gene matches: 2. The CDR3 runs to 15 residues. The germline V gene encodes CDR1 SGHRS and CDR2 YFSETQ. CDR3 loop: CASSLVAGTQETQYF. The CDR3 DNA reads TGCGCCAGCAGCTTGGTAGCGGGGACCCAAGAGACCCAGTACTTC.

The chain couples TRBV5-6 to TRBJ2-5; D is perhaps TRBD1 or TRBD2 (5 bases each). Germline lookup yields CDR1 SGHDT and CDR2 YYEEEE. This CDR3 comprises 15 residues. V was shortened by 3 bases and J by 9 bases, with 21 bases between the two germline ends. CDR3 nucleotide sequence: TGTGCCAGCAGCTCTGAGACAGTCGCCTACGGGGCCCAGTACTTC. Translated, it gives CASSSETVAYGAQYF.

This clone occurred once. V is TRBV5-4 and J is TRBJ2-3; TRBD2 aligns across 14 bases. The CDR3 loop spans 17 amino acids. V lost 0 bases and J lost 7; bases outside the gene matches: 7. CDR1 and CDR2 from the germline V gene are SGHNT and YYREEE (reference sequence). CDR3 protein: CASSLGTSGRSTNTQYF. CDR3 nucleotides: TGTGCCAGCAGCTTGGGGACTAGCGGGAGGAGCACGAATACGCAGTATTTT.

Concerning this clone: The germline gene is not matched at one end of the junction; a read error may be the cause. This chain connects TRBV6-5 to TRBJ2-2; 8 positions agree with TRBD2. The CDR3 totals 14 residues. Germline CDR1 is MNHEY and CDR2 is SVGAGI. The CDR3 DNA sequence: TGTGCCAGCAGTGACTCCTACGGGAGGGAGGAGCTGTTTTTT. This encodes CASSDSYGREELFF.

This chain joins TRBV10-1 and TRBJ2-1, with 14 bases identical to TRBD2. This CDR3 contains 15 residues. Losses at the gene ends were 5 bases for V and 7 bases for J; bases not matched to a gene: 4. Germline lookup yields CDR1 WNHNN and CDR2 SYGVQD (reference sequence). The CDR3 nucleotides read TGCGCCAGCAGTCCGGGACTAGCGGGAGTAAATGAGCAGTTCTTC. Translation: CASSPGLAGVNEQFF.

V usage is TRBV5-1 and J usage is TRBJ1-2; TRBD1 matches at 7 bases. The CDR3 runs to 14 residues. Trimming at V came to 2 bases and at J to 8 bases, leaving 9 bases not matched to a gene. Germline values: CDR1 SGHRS, CDR2 YFSETQ. DNA of the CDR3: TGCGCCAGCAGCTTACAGGGGTGGGGCGACGGCTACACCTTC. The encoded protein is CASSLQGWGDGYTF.